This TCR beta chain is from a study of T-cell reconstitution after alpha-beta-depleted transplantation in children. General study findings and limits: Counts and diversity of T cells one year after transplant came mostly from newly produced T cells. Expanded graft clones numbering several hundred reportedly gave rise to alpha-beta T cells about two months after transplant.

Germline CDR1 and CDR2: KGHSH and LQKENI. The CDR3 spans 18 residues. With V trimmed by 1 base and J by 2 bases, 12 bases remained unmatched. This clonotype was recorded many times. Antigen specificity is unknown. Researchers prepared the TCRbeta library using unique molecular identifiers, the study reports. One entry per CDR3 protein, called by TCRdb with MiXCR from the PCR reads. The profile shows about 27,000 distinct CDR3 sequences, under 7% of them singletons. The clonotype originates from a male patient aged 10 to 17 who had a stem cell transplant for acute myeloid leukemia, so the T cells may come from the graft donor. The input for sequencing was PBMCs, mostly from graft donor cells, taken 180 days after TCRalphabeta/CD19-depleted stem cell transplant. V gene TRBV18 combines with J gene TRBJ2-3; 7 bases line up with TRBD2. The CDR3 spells CASSPRMEAAGDTDTQYF. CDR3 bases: TGTGCCAGCTCACCACGTATGGAGGCCGCGGGGGACACAGATACGCAGTATTTT.